The source of this T cell receptor beta chain is a study of coeliac disease. About the research overall: Each coeliac patient was active, refractory type I, or diet-controlled. Overall study findings and caveats: Lamina propria and intraepithelial cell fractions may contain each other's cells. TRB repertoires were largely private, with most amino acid sequences found in only one sample. Lower clonality than controls marked TRB and TRG repertoires from active celiac intraepithelial and lamina propria samples. The authors judged this method unsuitable for unbiased gliadin-specific T cell detection.

V was cut by 6 bases and J by 1 base, with 10 bases left in between. This CDR3 region has 15 residues. Germline CDR1 SNHLY, CDR2 FYNNEI. Regarding this clone: No antigen is known for it.

Only in-frame clones appear in the TCRdb table, and some are missing; sequencing was by immunoSEQ multiplex PCR. The data hold over 3,000 clones, with approximately 68% observed a single time. The sample comprised intraepithelial lymphocytes from the gut. The V call is TRBV2, the J call TRBJ2-6, with unresolved D. The sequence came from a woman aged 60-75 years with active celiac disease. The CDR3: CASSLQPSGANVLTF. CDR3 DNA sequence: TGTGCCAGCAGCCTACAGCCTTCTGGGGCCAACGTCCTGACTTTC.